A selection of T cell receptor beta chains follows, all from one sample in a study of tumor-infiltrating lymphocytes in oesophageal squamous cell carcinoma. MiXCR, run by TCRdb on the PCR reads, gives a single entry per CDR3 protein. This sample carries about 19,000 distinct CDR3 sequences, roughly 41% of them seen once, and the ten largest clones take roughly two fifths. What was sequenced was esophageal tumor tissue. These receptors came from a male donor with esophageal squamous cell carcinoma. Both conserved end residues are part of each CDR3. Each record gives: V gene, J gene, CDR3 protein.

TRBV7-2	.	CASSSSLGSEQYF
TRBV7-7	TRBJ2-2	CASSLELGRTGELFF
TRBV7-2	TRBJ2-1	CASSLENTVRYNEQFF
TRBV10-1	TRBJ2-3	CASSEPSASTDTQYF
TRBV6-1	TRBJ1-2	CASTLAGDGGYTF
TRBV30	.	CAWDKVLIYNEQFF
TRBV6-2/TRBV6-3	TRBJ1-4	CASSYSGKLFF
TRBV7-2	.	CASSLLGGEQYF
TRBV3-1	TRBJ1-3	CASSQGSGNTIYF
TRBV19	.	CASTPTWDSYEQYF
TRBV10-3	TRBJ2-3	CAISAGQGAGPDTQYF
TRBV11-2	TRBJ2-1	CASSRGQGTHNEQFF
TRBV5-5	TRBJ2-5	CASSIGLAGGQETQYF
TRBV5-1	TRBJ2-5	CASSLAGELQETQYF
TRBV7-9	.	CASSLEDYEQYF
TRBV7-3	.	CASSSLGLAGYNEQFF
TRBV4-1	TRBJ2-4	CASSQELGNIQYF
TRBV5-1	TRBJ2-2	CASKRLAGNTGELFF
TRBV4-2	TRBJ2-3	CASSLRQGASTDTQYF
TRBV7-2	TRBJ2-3	CASSLRAGGSDTQYF
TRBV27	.	CASSSGGDISTPYEQYF
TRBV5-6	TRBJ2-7	CASSFRPAAEHEQYF
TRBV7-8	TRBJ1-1	CASSPGPNTEAFF
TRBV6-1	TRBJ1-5	CASSSGVSNQPQHF
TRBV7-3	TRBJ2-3	CASRQGTDTQYF
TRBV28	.	CASRGIKTQYF
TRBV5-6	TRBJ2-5	CASSLRLAGGETQYF
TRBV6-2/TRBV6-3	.	CASSEQGIGLQASYEQYF
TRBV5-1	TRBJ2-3	CASSFQSSTDTQYF
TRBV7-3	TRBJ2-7	CASSVDREREQYF
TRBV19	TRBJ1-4	CASRFAATNEKLFF
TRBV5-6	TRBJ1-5	CASSFYRGEGNQPQHF
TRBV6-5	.	CASSSSDWPNEQFF
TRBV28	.	CASSLLGVQGGYTF
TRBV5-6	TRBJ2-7	CASSGNSYEQYF
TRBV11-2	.	CASSPNSGTSDNEQFF
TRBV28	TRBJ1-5	CASRPGTDNQPQHF
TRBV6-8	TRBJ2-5	CASSYVGTETQYF
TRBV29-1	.	CSVVAGGIGYEQYF
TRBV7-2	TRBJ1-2	CASSPYLTGGGGYTF
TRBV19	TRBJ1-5	CASMKRLEDQPQHF
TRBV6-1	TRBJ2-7	CASSERGDRGAYEQYF
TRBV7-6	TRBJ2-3	CASSQGDTQYF